A single sample gave rise to the 13 T cell receptor beta chains below, sequenced in a study of blood T cell repertoires in COVID-19. Measured with immunoSEQ multiplex PCR; TCRdb has only the in-frame clones, and not every one. The sample contains about 140,000 clones, 65% to 90% of which appear only once. Sequences were obtained from peripheral blood. These receptors were obtained from a man in his forties or fifties with acute or convalescent COVID-19.

This chain connects TRBV12-2 to TRBJ1-2; the DNA was not compared with TRBD1, the D call given in the table. TRBV12-2 is a pseudogene. This CDR3 region has 14 residues. The chain's CDR3 is CASRLDNNIQGYTF. Here the CDR3 DNA reads TGTGCAAGTCGCTTAGACAACAACATACAGGGCTACACCTTC.

The chain is built from TRBV28 and TRBJ1-4; TRBD1 is a possible D gene (6 bases). V lost 7 bases and J lost 8, with 17 bases in between. Germline V gene lookup returns CDR1 MDHEN and CDR2 SYDVKM. The CDR3 extends over 14 amino acids. CDR3 in DNA: TGTGCCAGCACCGAGACCGGGGGGCGGGAAAAACTGTTTTTT. Amino acid sequence: CASTETGGREKLFF. Filled out from reference TRBV28 and TRBJ1-4, the complete variable domain reads DVKVTQSSRYLVKRTGEKVFLECVQDMDHENMFWYRQDPGLGLRLIYFSYDVKMKEKGDIPEGYSVSREKKERFSLILESASTNQTSMYLCASTETGGREKLFFGSGTQLSVL.

The V call is TRBV30, the J call TRBJ1-5; D is undetermined. In germline, CDR1 is GTSNPN, CDR2 SVGIG (reference sequence). Trimming pared 4 bases from V and 3 bases from J, leaving 16 bases between. This CDR3 has 15 residues. The CDR3 DNA reads as TGTGCCTGGACACCAGAGGCAGCAGCCAATCAGCCCCAGCATTTT. The encoded protein is CAWTPEAAANQPQHF.

The chain carries TRBV29-1 and TRBJ2-2; 7 bases match TRBD1. The CDR3 has 14 amino acids. The junction had 8 bases not matched to a gene; V was cut back by 6 bases and J by 4 bases. Germline assignment: CDR1 SQVTM and CDR2 ANQGSEA. The CDR3 DNA follows: TGCAGCGTGTTAAGGCAGGGGGTCACCGGGGAGCTGTTTTTT. Its protein product is CSVLRQGVTGELFF.

This clone was observed a handful of times. The chain employs TRBV28 and TRBJ2-3; no firm D call. The CDR3 consists of 13 residues. Germline CDR1 reads MDHEN; CDR2 reads SYDVKM. The CDR3 loop is CTLEKQGTDTQYF. CDR3 coding DNA: TGTACCTTAGAAAAGCAGGGCACAGATACGCAGTATTTT.

This chain joins TRBV19 and TRBJ2-1; 9 bases are shared with TRBD2. V lost 2 bases and J lost 6; bases outside the gene matches: 20. The length of the CDR3 is 20 residues. Per germline, CDR1 LNHDA and CDR2 SQIVND (reference sequence). The CDR3 here is CASSINGIGLIAGGRNEQFF. The DNA for the CDR3 is TGTGCCAGTAGTATAAACGGCATCGGCTTAATCGCGGGAGGGCGCAATGAGCAGTTCTTC.

The rearrangement uses TRBV24-1 and TRBJ1-2; TRBD1 matches 12 bases. V shed 3 bases and J 4 bases; nucleotides not matched to a gene: 2. CDR3 length: 15 amino acids. Germline assignment: CDR1 KGHDR and CDR2 SFDVKD. In nucleotides, the CDR3 is TGTGCCACCAGTGATGGGACAGGGGGCGGCTATGGCTACACCTTC. It encodes CATSDGTGGGYGYTF.

The chain combines TRBV6-5 with TRBJ1-1; D call uncertain. The length of the CDR3 is 14 residues. Germline CDR1 is MNHEY and CDR2 is SVGAGI. Trimming took off 7 bases at V and 6 bases at J, with 18 bases between the two ends. The CDR3 protein is CASNPRNQKPEAFF. The CDR3 nucleotides read TGTGCCAGCAATCCGAGGAACCAAAAGCCTGAAGCTTTCTTT.

The chain carries TRBV7-9 and TRBJ2-7; D might be TRBD1 (6 bases). The germline gives CDR1 SEHNR, CDR2 FQNEAQ (reference sequence). The CDR3 sequence is 14 residues long. The V end was cut by 2 bases, the J end by 7 bases, with 15 bases between. The CDR3 sequence is CASSLPGATGEQYF. The CDR3 bases are TGTGCCAGCAGCTTACCAGGGGCAACGGGGGAGCAGTACTTC.

The chain combines TRBV19 with TRBJ2-1; 7 bases align to TRBD1. There are 16 residues in the CDR3. The ends lost 5 bases at V and 9 bases at J; junction bases unmatched: 16. Germline-derived CDR1 and CDR2 are LNHDA and SQIVND (reference sequence). The CDR3 sequence is CASSSMTGPVLGEQFF. The CDR3 DNA reads TGTGCCAGTAGTTCCATGACAGGGCCCGTCCTCGGTGAGCAGTTCTTC.

V gene TRBV6-5 combines with J gene TRBJ2-3; D unclear. This CDR3 is 11 amino acids long. Deletions cut 2 bases from V and 14 bases from J, with 11 bases between. Germline lookup yields CDR1 MNHEY and CDR2 SVGAGI. The CDR3 here is CASSYGVNRYF. CDR3 in DNA: TGTGCCAGCAGTTACGGAGTTAATCGGTATTTT.

Regarding this clone: The junction differs from germline at one of its ends, possibly a read error. The chain joins TRBV7-7 to TRBJ1-3; D is possibly TRBD1 (6 bases). This CDR3 comprises 15 residues. Germline lookup yields CDR1 SSHAT and CDR2 FNYEAQ (reference sequence). The CDR3 sequence: CASSLSPGVGNTIYF. The CDR3, as DNA: TGTGCTAGCAGCTTAAGTCCAGGGGTCGGAAACACCATATATTTT.

The rearrangement links TRBV6-5 to TRBJ1-1; 9 bases align to TRBD1. Trimming at V came to 4 bases and at J to 6 bases, leaving 6 bases not matched to a gene. Germline-derived CDR1 and CDR2 are MNHEY and SVGAGI. This CDR3 is 14 amino acids long. CDR3 amino acids: CASSSAQGAPEAFF. CDR3 nucleotide sequence: TGTGCCAGCAGTTCCGCACAGGGGGCCCCTGAAGCTTTCTTT.